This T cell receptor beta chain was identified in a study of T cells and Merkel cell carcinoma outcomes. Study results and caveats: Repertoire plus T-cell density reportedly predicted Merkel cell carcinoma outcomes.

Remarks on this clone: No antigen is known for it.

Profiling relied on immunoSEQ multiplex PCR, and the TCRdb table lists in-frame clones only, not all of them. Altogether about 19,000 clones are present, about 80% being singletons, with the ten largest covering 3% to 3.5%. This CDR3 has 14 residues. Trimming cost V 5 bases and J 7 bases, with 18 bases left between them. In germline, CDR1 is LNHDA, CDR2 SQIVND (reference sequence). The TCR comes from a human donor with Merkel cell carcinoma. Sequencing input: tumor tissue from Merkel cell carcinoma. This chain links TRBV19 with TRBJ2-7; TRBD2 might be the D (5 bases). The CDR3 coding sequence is TGTGCCAGTAGTCTGGGAGCACTCCTTGGGGAGCAGTACTTC. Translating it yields CASSLGALLGEQYF.